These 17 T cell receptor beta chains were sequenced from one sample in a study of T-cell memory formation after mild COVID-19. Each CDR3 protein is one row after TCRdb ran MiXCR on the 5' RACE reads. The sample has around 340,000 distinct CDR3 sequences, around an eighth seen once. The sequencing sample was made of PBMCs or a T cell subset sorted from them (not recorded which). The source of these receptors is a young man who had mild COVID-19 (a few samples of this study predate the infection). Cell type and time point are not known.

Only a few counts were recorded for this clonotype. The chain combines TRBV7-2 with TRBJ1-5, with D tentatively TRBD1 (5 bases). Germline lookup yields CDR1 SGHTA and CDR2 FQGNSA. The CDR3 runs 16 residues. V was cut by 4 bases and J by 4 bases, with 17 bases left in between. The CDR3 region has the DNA TGTGCCAGCAGCTCCAGAACGACAGTTGGTAATCAGCCCCAGCATTTT. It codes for CASSSRTTVGNQPQHF. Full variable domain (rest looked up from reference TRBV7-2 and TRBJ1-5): GAGVSQSPSNKVTEKGKDVELRCDPISGHTALYWYRQSLGQGLEFLIYFQGNSAPDKSGLPSDRFSAERTGGSVSTLTIQRTQQEDSAVYLCASSSRTTVGNQPQHFGDGTRLSIL.

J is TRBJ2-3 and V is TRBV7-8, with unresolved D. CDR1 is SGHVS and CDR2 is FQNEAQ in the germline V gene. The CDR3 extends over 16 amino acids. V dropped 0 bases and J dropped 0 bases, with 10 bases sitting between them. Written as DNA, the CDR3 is TGTGCCAGCAGCTTAGCGGGCCCGGGCAGCACAGATACGCAGTATTTT. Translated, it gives CASSLAGPGSTDTQYF.

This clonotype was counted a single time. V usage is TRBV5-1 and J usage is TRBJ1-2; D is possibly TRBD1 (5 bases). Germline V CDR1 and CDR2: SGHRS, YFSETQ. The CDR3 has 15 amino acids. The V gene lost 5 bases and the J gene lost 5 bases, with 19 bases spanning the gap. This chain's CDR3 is CASSTQTGTEYGYTF. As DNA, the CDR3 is TGCGCCAGCAGTACTCAAACCGGGACGGAATATGGCTACACCTTC.

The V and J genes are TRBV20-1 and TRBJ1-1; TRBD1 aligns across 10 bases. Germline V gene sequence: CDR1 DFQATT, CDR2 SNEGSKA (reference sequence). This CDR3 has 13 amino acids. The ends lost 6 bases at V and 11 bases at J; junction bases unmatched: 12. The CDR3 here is CSASTGGESLAFF. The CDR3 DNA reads TGCAGTGCCTCGACAGGGGGCGAAAGTTTGGCTTTCTTT.

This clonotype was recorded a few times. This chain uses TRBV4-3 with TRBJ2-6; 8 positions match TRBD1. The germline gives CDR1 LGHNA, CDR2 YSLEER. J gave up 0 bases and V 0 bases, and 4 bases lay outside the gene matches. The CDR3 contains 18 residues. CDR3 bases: TGCGCCAGCAGCCAAGAGACAGGGGCCTTCTCTGGGGCCAACGTCCTGACTTTC. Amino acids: CASSQETGAFSGANVLTF.

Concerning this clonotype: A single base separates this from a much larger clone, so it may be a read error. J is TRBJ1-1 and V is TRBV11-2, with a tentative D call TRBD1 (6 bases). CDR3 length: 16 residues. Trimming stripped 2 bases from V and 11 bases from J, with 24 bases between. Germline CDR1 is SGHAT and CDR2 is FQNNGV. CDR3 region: CASSLTHGGSRAPAFF. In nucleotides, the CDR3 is TGTGCCAGCAGCTTAACGCATGGGGGCTCTAGGGCTCCTGCTTTCTTT.

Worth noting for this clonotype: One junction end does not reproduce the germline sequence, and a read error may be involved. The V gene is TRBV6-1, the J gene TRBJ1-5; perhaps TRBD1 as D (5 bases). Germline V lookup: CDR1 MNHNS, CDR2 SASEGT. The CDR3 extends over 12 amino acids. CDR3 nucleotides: TGTGACAGCAGGGATCTCAATCAGCCCCAGCATTTT. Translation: CDSRDLNQPQHF.

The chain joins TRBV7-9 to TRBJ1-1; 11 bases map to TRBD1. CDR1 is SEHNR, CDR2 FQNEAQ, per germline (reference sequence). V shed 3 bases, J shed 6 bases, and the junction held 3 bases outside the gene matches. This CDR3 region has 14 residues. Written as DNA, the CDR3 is TGTGCCAGCAGCTTTGAGGACAGGGGGCCTGAAGCTTTCTTT. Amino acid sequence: CASSFEDRGPEAFF.

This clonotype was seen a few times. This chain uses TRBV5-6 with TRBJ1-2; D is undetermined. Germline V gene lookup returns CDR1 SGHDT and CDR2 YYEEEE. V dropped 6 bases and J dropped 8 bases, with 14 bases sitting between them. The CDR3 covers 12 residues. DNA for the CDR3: TGTGCCAGCACCGTCGACATTCGGGGCTACACCTTC. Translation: CASTVDIRGYTF.

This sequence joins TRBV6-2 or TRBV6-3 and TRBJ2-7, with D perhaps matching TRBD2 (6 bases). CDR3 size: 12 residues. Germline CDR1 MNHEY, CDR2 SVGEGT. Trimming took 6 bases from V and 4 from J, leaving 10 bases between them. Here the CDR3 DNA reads TGTGCCAGCAGCCGGGGGAGGTACGAGCAGTACGTC. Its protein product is CASSRGRYEQYV.

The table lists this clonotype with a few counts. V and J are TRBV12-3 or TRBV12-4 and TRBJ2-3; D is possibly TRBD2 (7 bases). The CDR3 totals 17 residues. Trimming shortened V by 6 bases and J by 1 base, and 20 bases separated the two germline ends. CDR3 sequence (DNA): TGTGCCAGCAGCCCCCAGGGGCGGGGGTTCGGCACAGATACGCAGTATTTT. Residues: CASSPQGRGFGTDTQYF.

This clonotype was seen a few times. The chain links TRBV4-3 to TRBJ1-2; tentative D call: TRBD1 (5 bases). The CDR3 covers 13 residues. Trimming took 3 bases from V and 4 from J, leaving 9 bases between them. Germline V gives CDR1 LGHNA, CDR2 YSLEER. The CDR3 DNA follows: TGCGCCAGCAGCCACCACGGGGGCTATGGCTACACCTTC. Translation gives CASSHHGGYGYTF.

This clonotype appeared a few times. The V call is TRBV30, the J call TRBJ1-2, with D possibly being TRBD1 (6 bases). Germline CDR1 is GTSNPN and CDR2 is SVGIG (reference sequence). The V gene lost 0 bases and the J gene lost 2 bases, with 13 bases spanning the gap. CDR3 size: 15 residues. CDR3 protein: CAWSVPPGANYGYTF. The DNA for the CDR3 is TGTGCCTGGAGTGTACCCCCGGGGGCCAACTATGGCTACACCTTC.

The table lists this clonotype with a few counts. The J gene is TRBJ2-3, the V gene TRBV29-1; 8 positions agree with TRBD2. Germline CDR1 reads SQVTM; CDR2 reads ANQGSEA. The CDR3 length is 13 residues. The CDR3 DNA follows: TGCGCCAAGTCAGCGGGGGAGGCAGATACGCAGTATTTT. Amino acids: CAKSAGEADTQYF.

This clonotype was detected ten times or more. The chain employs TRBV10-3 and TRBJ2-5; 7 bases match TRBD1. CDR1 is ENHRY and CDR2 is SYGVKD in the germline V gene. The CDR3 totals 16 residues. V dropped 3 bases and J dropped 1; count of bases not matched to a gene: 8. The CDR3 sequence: CAISDPVGQIQETQYF. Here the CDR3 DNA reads TGTGCCATCAGTGACCCGGTGGGACAGATCCAAGAGACCCAGTACTTC.

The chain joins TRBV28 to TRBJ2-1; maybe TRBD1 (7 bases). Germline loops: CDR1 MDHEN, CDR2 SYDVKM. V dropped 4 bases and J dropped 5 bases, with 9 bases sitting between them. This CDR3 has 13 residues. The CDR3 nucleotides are TGTGCCAGCAGTTCAGGGGGGAACAATGAGCAGTTCTTC. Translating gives CASSSGGNNEQFF.

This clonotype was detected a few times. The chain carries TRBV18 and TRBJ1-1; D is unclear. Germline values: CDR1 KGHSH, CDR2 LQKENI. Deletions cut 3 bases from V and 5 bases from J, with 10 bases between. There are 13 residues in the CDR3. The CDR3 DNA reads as TGTGCCAGCTCACCTCGAGACGGGACTGAAGCTTTCTTT. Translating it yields CASSPRDGTEAFF.